This note documents a single TCR beta chain sequence. The data originate from a study of blood T cell repertoires in COVID-19. Study as a whole: The cDNA or gDNA used as material had been derived from T cells, B-cell-depleted T cells, or PBMCs.

Repertoires were generated with immunoSEQ multiplex PCR, while TCRdb's copy carries only in-frame clones and drops some. Of 110,000 or so clones in the sample, about 90% were seen once. Germline V gene lookup returns CDR1 MGHRA and CDR2 YSYEKL. The CDR3 consists of 14 residues. V was pared by 4 bases and J by 5 bases, with 5 bases of the junction left unmatched. Sequencing used peripheral blood. The clonotype comes from a human donor in a cohort sampled during active COVID-19. V usage is TRBV4-1 and J usage is TRBJ2-3, with TRBD1 matching over 8 bases. The CDR3 region is CASSLGQGRDTQYF. CDR3 coding DNA: TGCGCCAGCAGCCTCGGACAGGGAAGAGATACGCAGTATTTT.